Shown below are 7 T cell receptor beta chains from a single sample sequenced in a study of T cell changes during pregnancy in multiple sclerosis. Sequencing was performed with immunoSEQ multiplex PCR; in TCRdb, only in-frame clones are kept and a portion is missing. The top ten clones hold around 0.47% of a sample with roughly 37,000 clones, 75% to 95% of them seen once. Here the sequenced sample was CD4+ T cells from peripheral blood mononuclear cells, taken in the second trimester of pregnancy. These TCRs come from a female donor in good health, enrolled as a control in a pregnancy study.

This clone appeared once. The chain joins TRBV5-8 to TRBJ1-5; D is undetermined. V dropped 1 base and J dropped 1 base, with 15 bases sitting between them. Germline loops: CDR1 SGHTS, CDR2 YDEGEE. The CDR3 runs 17 residues. CDR3 loop: CASSLLVTEPSNQPQHF. The CDR3 coding sequence is TGTGCCAGCAGCTTGTTAGTTACAGAGCCAAGCAATCAGCCCCAGCATTTT.

As for this clone: This CDR3 is also generated by other DNA sequences in the sample. The V and J genes are TRBV18 and TRBJ2-7, with unresolved D. There are 12 residues in the CDR3. Germline V lookup: CDR1 KGHSH, CDR2 LQKENI. Trimming cost V 2 bases and J 4 bases, with 6 bases left between them. As DNA, the CDR3 is TGTGCCAGCTCACCATCAGATTACGAGCAGTACTTC. Translated: CASSPSDYEQYF.

This clone appeared once. V and J are TRBV2 and TRBJ2-1; 11 positions agree with TRBD1. Germline V lookup: CDR1 SNHLY, CDR2 FYNNEI. CDR3 length equals 15 residues. With 6 bases clipped from V and 7 bases from J, the junction kept 8 bases outside the gene matches. CDR3 loop: CASSTDRGLGNEQFF. CDR3 bases: TGTGCCAGCAGCACGGACAGGGGGCTGGGGAATGAGCAGTTCTTC.

This chain links TRBV28 with TRBJ2-2; the D gene is possibly TRBD1 (5 bases). The CDR3 consists of 12 residues. From germline, CDR1 is MDHEN and CDR2 SYDVKM. V was trimmed by 7 bases and J by 6 bases, leaving 9 bases between them. The CDR3 DNA sequence: TGTGCCAGCACCACAGGTCCCGGGGAGCTGTTTTTT. This codes for CASTTGPGELFF.

The V and J genes are TRBV7-9 and TRBJ1-2; TRBD1 matches at 7 bases. Trimming removed 8 bases from V and 5 bases from J; junction bases left unmatched: 8. The length of the CDR3 is 13 residues. The germline V gene has CDR1 SEHNR and CDR2 FQNEAQ (reference sequence). CDR3 nucleotides: TGTGCCAGCCTGCGACAGGGAGGATATGGCTACACCTTC. It yields the protein CASLRQGGYGYTF.

The sample holds one count of this clone. The V gene is TRBV29-1, the J gene TRBJ1-4; 10 bases are shared with TRBD1. CDR1 and CDR2 (germline): SQVTM, ANQGSEA. This CDR3 is 14 amino acids long. Unmatched junction bases numbered 7, after V lost 5 bases and J lost 7 bases. Here the CDR3 reads CSVQGQGLGEKLFF. The CDR3, as DNA: TGCAGCGTTCAGGGACAGGGGCTTGGTGAAAAACTGTTTTTT.

J is TRBJ2-3 and V is TRBV7-2; 10 bases match TRBD2. Trimming took 1 base from V and 5 from J; bases not matched to a gene: 0. Germline V gene lookup returns CDR1 SGHTA and CDR2 FQGNSA. The CDR3 spans 14 residues. The CDR3 here is CASSLGLAGDTQYF. Here the CDR3 DNA reads TGTGCCAGCAGCTTAGGACTAGCGGGAGATACGCAGTATTTT.